These T cell receptor beta chains were read from a single sample in a study of blood T cell repertoires in COVID-19. Profiled with immunoSEQ multiplex PCR; TCRdb holds only in-frame clones, not every one. This sample has about 110,000 clones, with roughly 75% found just once. Sequenced input: peripheral blood. These receptor sequences come from a human donor in a cohort sampled during active or convalescent COVID-19. The CDR3 runs from the conserved cysteine through the conserved F or W. A D gene is named only where the DNA matches it firmly. Rows give clone size only sometimes, using once, few, many, or a class for an expanded clone.

.	.	TRBV5-8	TRBJ2-7	TGTGCCAGCTTTGAAGGGGGCGAGCAGTACTTC	CASFEGGEQYF
.	.	TRBV27	TRBJ2-7	TGTGCCAGCAGTGGGGCAGGGCTAATGGGATACGAGCAGTACTTC	CASSGAGLMGYEQYF
.	.	TRBV9	TRBJ1-1	TGTGCCAGCAGCCAATCCGGACAGATGAACACTGAAGCTTTCTTT	CASSQSGQMNTEAFF
.	.	TRBV7-2	TRBJ1-1	TGTGCCAGCAGCTTAGGGTGGCAGGGGAACACTGAAGCTTTCTTT	CASSLGWQGNTEAFF
TRBD1	.	TRBV28	TRBJ1-2	TGTGCCAGCAGTCCGAGGACAGGGAGACCCTATGGCTACACCTTC	CASSPRTGRPYGYTF
TRBD1	.	TRBV7-2	TRBJ1-5	TGTGCCAGCAGCCAGGGGGCTGGGCAGCCCCAGCATTTT	CASSQGAGQPQHF
TRBD1	.	TRBV14	TRBJ1-6	TGTGCCAGCAGCCAATCGGGACAGTCGCCCCTCCACTTT	CASSQSGQSPLHF
.	few	TRBV19	TRBJ2-7	TGTGCCAGTAGTGACCCGACAAGCCCCTACGAGCAGTACTTC	CASSDPTSPYEQYF
.	.	TRBV7-2	TRBJ1-2	TGTGCCAGCAGCTCGGACAGCGCTAACTATGGCTACACCTTC	CASSSDSANYGYTF
.	.	TRBV18	TRBJ1-2	TGTGCCAGCTCACCAGTGCATCAGGCCAACTATGGCTACACCTTC	CASSPVHQANYGYTF